Listed below are T cell receptor beta chains from one sample, sequenced in a study of shared clonotypes between healthy human individuals. Sequenced by immunoSEQ multiplex PCR; TCRdb stores in-frame clones only, minus some. Among some 650,000 clones listed, more than 95% were seen once. The sequenced sample was naive CD4+ T cells sorted from blood. These receptors were collected from a woman in her twenties or thirties in good health. CDR3s include the opening cysteine and the closing phenylalanine or tryptophan. A D gene is named only where the DNA matches it firmly. For some rows the clone size is stated as once, few or many, or as a class when expanded; others skip it.

TRBD1 NA TRBJ2-2 TRBV2 TGTGCCAGCAGGACCGGGACAGGGGCCGGGGAGCTGTTTTTT CASRTGTGAGELFF
TRBD1 NA TRBJ2-7 TRBV6-1 TGTGCCAGCAGTGGTGCTTCGACAGGGGGCTTCGAGCAGTACTTC CASSGASTGGFEQYF
TRBD1 NA TRBJ2-3 TRBV28 TGTGCCAGCAACTTGGACAGGGTCACAAATACGCAGTATTTT CASNLDRVTNTQYF
TRBD1 once TRBJ1-2 TRBV7-9 TGTGCCAGCAGTCGAGGCTGGTTGACCGGGACAGGGGAGGATGGCTACACCTTC CASSRGWLTGTGEDGYTF
TRBD1 NA TRBJ2-6 TRBV5-1 TGCGCCAGCAGCCAACGACAGGGCTCTGGGGCCAACGTCCTGACTTTC CASSQRQGSGANVLTF
NA NA TRBJ1-5 TRBV7-9 TGTGCCAGCAGCTTAGAGGCAGGGACCTTGCATTTT CASSLEAGTLHF
NA NA TRBJ2-7 TRBV28 TGTGCCAGCAGTTTACTCGCGCCCCATGAGCAGTACTTC CASSLLAPHEQYF
NA NA TRBJ2-1 TRBV27 TGTGCCAGCAGGACCGGAGCGCATGAGCAGTTCTTC CASRTGAHEQFF
NA NA TRBJ2-7 TRBV28 TGTGCCAGCGGTCCAAGCAGATTCTACGAGCAGTACTTC CASGPSRFYEQYF
NA NA TRBJ2-6 TRBV5-1 TGCGCCAGCAGCTTGGAAGGGGCTGGCGGGGCCAACGTCCTGACTTTC CASSLEGAGGANVLTF
NA few TRBJ1-5 TRBV19 TGTGCCACCTGGGAAGCGGGACGAGAAAAAGATCAGCCCCAGCATTTT CATWEAGREKDQPQHF
NA NA TRBJ2-3 TRBV30 TGTGCCTGGGGCCCCAAGAGAGTCCAAAGCACAGATACGCAGTATTTT CAWGPKRVQSTDTQYF
NA NA TRBJ2-1 TRBV19 TGTGCCAGTAGTATTGAGGCTACCTTATCCTACAATGAGCAGTTCTTC CASSIEATLSYNEQFF
NA NA TRBJ2-5 TRBV2 TGTGCCAGCAGTCTCGGGGAGACCCAGTACTTC CASSLGETQYF
NA NA TRBJ2-7 TRBV28 TGTGCCAGCAGTTTGGGCCCCTTTTCCTACGAGCAGTACTTC CASSLGPFSYEQYF
NA NA TRBJ2-3 TRBV4-1 TGCGCCAGCAGCTCCCGCACAGATACGCAGTATTTT CASSSRTDTQYF
NA NA TRBJ1-2 TRBV4-1 TGCGCCAGCAGCCAACCACGAGCACGGACGAACTATGGCTACACCTTC CASSQPRARTNYGYTF
NA NA TRBJ2-1 TRBV11-1 TGTGCCAGCAGCCAGAGGACAGCCTCCTACAATGAGCAGTTCTTC CASSQRTASYNEQFF
TRBD1 NA TRBJ2-2 TRBV5-1 TGCGCCAGCAGCCAGGGGGCCGGGGAGCTGTTTTTT CASSQGAGELFF
NA NA TRBJ1-1 TRBV7-2 TGTGCCAGCAGCCCTGGACAGTTGAACACTGAAGCTTTCTTT CASSPGQLNTEAFF
NA NA TRBJ1-1 TRBV27 TGTGCCAGCAGTTTCTTGGCACTGAACACTGAAGCTTTCTTT CASSFLALNTEAFF
NA NA TRBJ2-7 TRBV7-9 TGTGCCAGCAGCCTAGGCGCCAAATCTCTCTCCTACGAGCAGTACTTC CASSLGAKSLSYEQYF
NA NA TRBJ1-4 TRBV30 TGTGCCTGGGCTTCGGGGGGATTAAGAGAAAAACTGTTTTTT CAWASGGLREKLFF
TRBD2 NA TRBJ2-6 TRBV7-2 TGTGCCAGCAGCTCTCGTCGAGCGGGAAGCTCTGGGGCCAACGTCCTGACTTTC CASSSRRAGSSGANVLTF
TRBD1 NA TRBJ2-5 TRBV5-1 TGCGCCAGCAGTCGGCAGGGGGAGTACCAAGAGACCCAGTACTTC CASSRQGEYQETQYF
NA once TRBJ2-1 TRBV9 TGTGCCAGCAGCCTCCGGACAGGGCTAGCGGGCGGTAATGAGCAGTTCTTC CASSLRTGLAGGNEQFF
TRBD2 NA TRBJ2-5 TRBV28 TGTGCCAGCAGGGGTAGCGGGGGCCAAGAGACCCAGTACTTC CASRGSGGQETQYF
NA NA TRBJ1-1 TRBV28 TGTGCCAGCAGTTTATCGGGCTTTGAAGCTTTCTTT CASSLSGFEAFF
TRBD2 once TRBJ2-4 TRBV2 TGTGCCAGCAGTGAATATGTTTGGGGATTAGCGGGAGGGCAGGTTAAAAACATTCAGTACTTC CASSEYVWGLAGGQVKNIQYF
TRBD1 NA TRBJ2-2 TRBV7-9 TGTGCCACCCGGGACAGGGGCTTGAGGACCGGGGAGCTGTTTTTT CATRDRGLRTGELFF
NA NA TRBJ1-5 TRBV30 TGTGCCTGGAGTGTATCCAGGGCGGGTCAGCCCCAGCATTTT CAWSVSRAGQPQHF
TRBD2 NA TRBJ2-5 TRBV12-5 TGTGCTAGTGCACCGGGACTAGCAGGAGAGACCCAGTACTTC CASAPGLAGETQYF
TRBD1 NA TRBJ1-1 TRBV2 TGTGCCAGCCTAAGGGGACAGGCGGGGACTGAAGCTTTCTTT CASLRGQAGTEAFF
TRBD1 NA TRBJ1-5 TRBV6-5 TGTGCCAGCAGTCGGGACAGGGGGGATCAGCCCCAGCATTTT CASSRDRGDQPQHF
NA NA TRBJ2-3 TRBV5-1 TGCGCCAGCAGCTCCTCCTCGGGGATTGCAGATACGCAGTATTTT CASSSSSGIADTQYF
NA NA TRBJ2-3 TRBV7-9 TGTGCCAGCAGCCCCCGGAGCGGCTTCACAGATACGCAGTATTTT CASSPRSGFTDTQYF
NA NA TRBJ2-3 TRBV29-1 TGCAGCGTTGCCGGGAGACTCACAGATACGCAGTATTTT CSVAGRLTDTQYF
NA NA TRBJ1-1 TRBV6-1 TGTGCCAGCAGCGACTGGGGCACTGAAGCTTTCTTT CASSDWGTEAFF
NA NA TRBJ1-4 TRBV28 TGTGCCACCCATCAGGGTCCGGCTGAAAAACTGTTTTTT CATHQGPAEKLFF
NA NA TRBJ1-2 TRBV9 TGTGCCAGCAGCGTAGGGACAGTGGAGGTGGATGGCTACACCTTC CASSVGTVEVDGYTF
NA few TRBJ1-2 TRBV13 TGTGCCAGCAGCAAAGGGAGGTATGGCTACACCTTC CASSKGRYGYTF
NA NA TRBJ2-1 TRBV4-1 TGCGCCAGCAGCCAGCCAAGCGATGAGCAGTTCTTC CASSQPSDEQFF
TRBD1 NA TRBJ2-3 TRBV11-3 TGTGCCAGCAGCTTAGCCCAGGGGACAGGGGCCGCAGATACGCAGTATTTT CASSLAQGTGAADTQYF
TRBD2 NA TRBJ2-1 TRBV5-1 TGCGCCAGCAGCTTGACTAGCGGGAGCTCCTACAATGAGCAGTTCTTC CASSLTSGSSYNEQFF
NA NA TRBJ2-7 TRBV12-2 TGTGCAAGTCGCTTAGGGGATGGGGCCTACGAGCAGTACTTC CASRLGDGAYEQYF
TRBD2 NA TRBJ2-7 TRBV18 TGTGCCAGCTCACCTAGGACTAGCGGGAGGGCCTACGAGCAGTACTTC CASSPRTSGRAYEQYF
NA NA TRBJ2-1 TRBV2 TGTGCCAGCCAGGGGTACTTCAACTCGGGTGAGCAGTTCTTC CASQGYFNSGEQFF
NA NA TRBJ2-3 TRBV10-3 TGTGCCATCCGGCAGGGTTCCACAGATACGCAGTATTTT CAIRQGSTDTQYF
TRBD2 NA TRBJ2-3 TRBV10-3 TGTGCCATCGGGGGGACTATTGAGGATACGCAGTATTTT CAIGGTIEDTQYF
NA NA TRBJ1-1 TRBV5-1 TGCGCCAGCAGTGACAACACTGAAGCTTTCTTT CASSDNTEAFF
TRBD2 NA TRBJ2-3 TRBV5-6 TGTGCCAGCAGCCTACCGGGACTAGCAAAAGATACGCAGTATTTT CASSLPGLAKDTQYF
NA NA TRBJ2-1 TRBV27 TGTGCCAGCAGTTCACTCCCTCGGAAGATGGATGAGCAGTTCTTC CASSSLPRKMDEQFF
TRBD2 NA TRBJ2-7 TRBV4-1 TGCGCCAGCAGCCAAGAAGGGGCTAGCGGCAAGTACGAGCAGTACTTC CASSQEGASGKYEQYF
TRBD1 NA TRBJ1-1 TRBV19 TGTGCCAGTAGGATAACAGGGGGTGTAACGAACACTGAAGCTTTCTTT CASRITGGVTNTEAFF
NA NA TRBJ1-2 TRBV2 TGTGCCAGCAGTGAAAATGACCTTCCCACAGAGGATGGCTACACCTTC CASSENDLPTEDGYTF
NA NA TRBJ2-3 TRBV28 TGTGCCAGCAGCCCCCTGCAAATCGGGGGCCGTTACACAGATACGCAGTATTTT CASSPLQIGGRYTDTQYF
TRBD2 NA TRBJ2-5 TRBV6-6 TGTGCCAGCAGTTGGGCTAGCGGGTTAAAGACCCAGTACTTC CASSWASGLKTQYF